The clone carrying this TCR beta chain was picked up a small number of times. These data belong to a study of blood T cell repertoires in COVID-19. For the study at large: Acute-phase and convalescent COVID-19 samples originated in the United States, Italy and Spain. The analysed material was cDNA or gDNA that came from T cells, B-cell-depleted T cells, or PBMCs.

Using immunoSEQ multiplex PCR, the repertoire was profiled, and TCRdb retains in-frame clones only, with some absent. The repertoire holds about 54,000 clones, with around 78% as singletons. From germline, CDR1 is MNHEY and CDR2 SMNVEV (reference sequence). V was shortened by 6 bases and J by 4 bases, with 21 bases between the two germline ends. The CDR3 covers 16 residues. Sequencing was carried out using peripheral blood. This clonotype was obtained from a human donor in a cohort sampled during active COVID-19. V usage is TRBV27 and J usage is TRBJ2-5, with a possible D match to TRBD2 (5 bases). CDR3 loop: CASRGGPILNIETQYF. In DNA, the CDR3 is TGTGCCAGCAGAGGAGGACCAATTTTGAACATAGAGACCCAGTACTTC.